The T cell receptor (beta chain) under discussion was sequenced for a study of cytomegalovirus exposure and HLA in healthy donors. Study background: An early data release held some 89 million unique TCRs from HLA-typed donors. The study, taken as a whole, reports: The study designated 150 or so TCR beta chains cytomegalovirus-associated. Per a prior analysis, the majority of TCR beta V segments were productive roughly 87% or roughly 30% of the time.

This clone was picked up a small number of times. The antigen remains unidentified. In the PCR, 60 Vbeta and 13 Jbeta primers were used. The assay was immunoSEQ multiplex PCR, and TCRdb's table has in-frame clones only and misses some. The sample shows 100,000 or so clones, about 79% of them seen only once. The sample consisted of PBMCs. The TCR sequence derives from a man aged 50-60 years in good health and CMV-seropositive.

The CDR3 DNA reads as TGTGCCAGCAGCCAAGGGACAGGGGAATATAATTCACCCCTCCACTTT. Protein: CASSQGTGEYNSPLHF. This chain joins TRBV14 and TRBJ1-6; 9 bases line up with TRBD1. The CDR3 extends over 16 amino acids. CDR1 and CDR2 (germline): SGHDN, FVKESK. The J segment lost 4 bases and the V segment lost 1 base, leaving 2 bases of the junction unmatched.